This T cell receptor beta chain came from a study of T cell changes during pregnancy in multiple sclerosis (dated by TCRdb to the late 2010s). Regarding the research as a whole: Changes in the T cell repertoire over the course of pregnancy were examined in this study in women with multiple sclerosis.

The library came from the immunoSEQ multiplex PCR assay. Drawn from immuneACCESS, this table holds only the in-frame rearrangements with V and J called that TCRdb kept. Clones are partly lost; checked studies trace under half to an unresolved V gene and leave the rest unexplained. Here the sample has 20,000 to 30,000 clones; around nine tenths occur a single time. Of the sample, 0.74% is held by the ten largest clones. V is shortened by 1 base, J by 0 bases, and the region joining them spans 14 bases. The CDR3 starts with the cysteine, ends with the phenylalanine, and has 17 residues. Only the CDR3 region is kept as DNA, spanning 51 bases read in frame from base 1. The germline V gene yields MGHRA for CDR1 and YSYEKL for CDR2. Concerning this clone: What this receptor recognizes is not known. No base qualities exist here, and no much larger clone lies one base off it.

The sequence came from a female donor in good health, enrolled as a control in a pregnancy study. The starting material was CD4+ T cells from peripheral blood mononuclear cells, obtained in the first trimester of pregnancy. The V gene is TRBV4-1 and the J gene is TRBJ2-3, and the D gene may be TRBD2, 6 bases matching. The CDR3 is CASSQGLVGTSTDTQYF. The base sequence is TGCGCCAGCAGCCAAGGACTAGTGGGAACTAGCACAGATACGCAGTATTTT.